This T cell receptor (beta chain) was found in a study of T cells in localized non-small cell lung cancer (dated by TCRdb to 2018 to 2021). Some background on the complete study: Comparing tumors with uninvolved tumor-adjacent lungs, the study looked at the T cell repertoires of around 250 patients with early-stage NSCLC. All 240 or so NSCLC patients in the cohort were treatment-naive and had localized lung tumors that were resected. NSCLC patients had a mean age of approximately 66 years, and approximately 140 were male and 85 to 110 female.

Here is what the overall study found, with its caveats: Since the design was exploratory, TCR variables were selected using unadjusted p-values with no false-discovery rate correction. Because multi-region tumor sequencing was not done, intratumor heterogeneity could not be ruled out. Of the top 100 tumor clones, a median of roughly 56 were detected in paired uninvolved adjacent lung; roughly 26 were also among that lung's top 100. Longer overall survival was associated with higher blood T cell density, whereas shorter survival was associated with higher adjacent-lung clonality. Uninvolved tumor-adjacent lung showed the highest T cell clonality, higher than tumor, which suggests more focused antigenic responses in the uninvolved tumor-adjacent lung.

Remarks on this clone: Its antigen remains undetermined. Nothing much larger sits one base from this clone, and base qualities are not available.

CDR1 and CDR2 were assigned from the germline V gene (reference sequence) as MNHEY and SMNVEV. V and J lose 2 bases and 5 bases, and a span of 11 bases separates them. Inclusive of the bounding cysteine and phenylalanine, the CDR3 is 14 residues long. Of the read, only the CDR3 DNA is kept; its 42 bases are in frame from base 1. The immunoSEQ Assay was used to sequence TCR beta CDR3 regions from DNA. Per the source publication's procedure: To compute T cell density, TCR beta template counts were normalized to usable DNA, which was estimated by amplifying housekeeping genes. Richness was estimated using the preseqR package, with extrapolation to 400,000 templates for PBMC samples and to 120,000 templates for tissue samples. Clonality was calculated as one minus Pielou's evenness. Tissue-enriched TCRs were identified through differential abundance testing performed on productive amino-acid clonotypes, with a minimum total count of 5 and an alpha of 0.1. The Jaccard Index and the Morisita Overlap Index were used to measure how much the repertoires overlapped between compartments. GLIPH grouped TCR beta CDR3s together with public tetramer-defined viral CDR3s, and a viral motif had to include at least three viral sequences and also show V-gene enrichment. The clones in this table, taken by TCRdb from immuneACCESS, are in-frame only. Not every clone is retained; where verified, under half of the shortfall comes from an unresolved V gene, and the cause of the rest is unknown. The V and J calls and clone size are taken from that table; D and trimming were inferred from the DNA. This sample holds tens of thousands of clones; 70% to 90% were observed only once. The top ten clones comprise around 20% of the sample.

At diagnosis, peripheral blood, uninvolved tumor-adjacent lung and tumor were collected and were preserved as a mix of fresh-frozen and FFPE material. For TCR repertoire profiling, blood samples were analyzed in the form of peripheral blood mononuclear cells. Sequenced material: peripheral blood, taken before any cancer treatment. The clonotype originates from a man aged 35 to 70 with stage I squamous cell lung carcinoma. This sequence uses TRBV27 and TRBJ2-3; there is no confident call for the D gene. The DNA is TGTGCCAGCAGTTTAGGACCATTAGGAGATACGCAGTATTTT. Translated, it gives CASSLGPLGDTQYF.